The clone carrying this T cell receptor (beta chain) was recorded many times. Its antigen is undetermined. As to time point: newly diagnosed GD, antithyroid drugs for less than 3 months. Construction of the TCR library relied on RNA isolated from PBMCs. Graves' disease diagnosis used American Thyroid Association guidelines. The CDR3 is made up of 14 amino acids. Germline CDR1 is SNHLY and CDR2 is FYNNEI. Trimming cost V 6 bases and J 7 bases; bases outside gene matches: 8. This entry belongs to a study of regulatory T cells in long-lasting Graves disease. Study-wide points: TCR diversity in persistent Graves' patients was below that of newly diagnosed ones. Segments TRBV28, TRBJ1-2 and TRBJ2-5 showed preferential usage in persistent disease.

Building the TCR beta libraries relied on iRepertoire HTBI primers, and CDR3 regions underwent Arm-PCR. TCRdb re-analysed the multiplex PCR reads in MiXCR, keeping a single row per CDR3 protein. Here the sample spans a few hundred thousand distinct CDR3 sequences, 16% being singletons. These data were also filed under a second study, of T cells in Graves' hyperthyroidism and ophthalmopathy. This second report adds: The model predicted ophthalmopathy a median approximately 6.3 months before onset.

This rearrangement joins TRBV2 to TRBJ1-4; 7 bases map to TRBD1. This TCR came from a man in his forties with Graves disease. This specimen was peripheral blood mononuclear cells (PBMCs), taken at new diagnosis, from a patient treated with antithyroid drugs. CDR3 sequence: CASRDRVGSEKLFF. The CDR3 coding sequence is TGTGCCAGCAGAGACAGGGTTGGGAGTGAAAAACTGTTTTTT.